These T cell receptor beta chains were read from a single sample in a study of T cell changes during pregnancy in multiple sclerosis. Data came from immunoSEQ multiplex PCR; TCRdb stores just in-frame clones and leaves some out. The table shows over 55,000 clones, with 90% to 95% occurring only once. The source material was CD8+ T cells from peripheral blood mononuclear cells, sampled in the third trimester of pregnancy. These receptors all stem from a female donor with multiple sclerosis, enrolled in a pregnancy study. CDR3s include the opening cysteine and the closing phenylalanine or tryptophan. A D gene is named only where the DNA matches it firmly.

CDR3 protein,CDR3 DNA,J gene,V gene,CDR3 length,D gene
CASSWDRALNTEAFF,TGTGCCAGCAGTTGGGACAGGGCCCTCAACACTGAAGCTTTCTTT,TRBJ1-1,TRBV27,15,TRBD1
CASSWDRGLGEQYF,TGTGCCAGCAGCTGGGACAGGGGGCTGGGCGAGCAGTACTTC,TRBJ2-7,TRBV7-9,14,TRBD1
CASSLPGDLLPF,TGTGCCAGCAGCTTACCCGGAGACCTCCTGCCCTTC,TRBJ2-7,TRBV9,12,-
CASSESASGRAMGHYEQYF,TGCGCCAGCAGTGAGTCGGCTAGCGGGAGGGCCATGGGACACTACGAGCAGTACTTC,TRBJ2-7,TRBV10-1,19,TRBD2
CASSEVGSGRGETQYF,TGTGCCAGCAGTGAAGTAGGAAGCGGGAGAGGGGAGACCCAGTACTTC,TRBJ2-5,TRBV6-1,16,TRBD2
CAISDTELGSVGELFF,TGTGCCATCAGTGACACGGAGCTGGGGAGTGTCGGGGAGCTGTTTTTT,TRBJ2-2,TRBV10-3,16,-
CASSSTGANYGYTF,TGCGCCAGCAGCTCGACAGGAGCTAACTATGGCTACACCTTC,TRBJ1-2,TRBV5-1,14,-
CASSEYGRGRGTNTGELFF,TGTGCCAGCAGTGAATATGGCAGGGGGAGAGGGACGAACACCGGGGAGCTGTTTTTT,TRBJ2-2,TRBV2,19,TRBD1
CASSHRTGNLLTDTQYF,TGTGCCAGCAGCCATAGGACAGGTAATCTTCTCACAGATACGCAGTATTTT,TRBJ2-3,TRBV4-2,17,TRBD1
CASSRDRGNGYTF,TGTGCCAGCAGCCGGGACAGGGGCAACGGCTACACCTTC,TRBJ1-2,TRBV7-9,13,TRBD1
CASSPGEPDTQYF,TGTGCCAGCAGCCCAGGGGAACCAGATACGCAGTATTTT,TRBJ2-3,TRBV5-6,13,-
CAAGRQGSCWGQPQHF,TGTGCCGCCGGGCGGCAGGGGAGTTGTTGGGGTCAGCCCCAGCATTTT,TRBJ1-5,TRBV9,16,-
CASSYALAAWGIEQFF,TGTGCCAGCAGTTACGCGCTAGCGGCCTGGGGAATTGAGCAGTTCTTC,TRBJ2-1,TRBV6-5,16,TRBD2
CAWSVGEETNEKLFF,TGTGCCTGGAGTGTGGGGGAGGAAACTAATGAAAAACTGTTTTTT,TRBJ1-4,TRBV30,15,-
CASSGTGGQGLADYEQYF,TGTGCCAGCAGTGGTACAGGGGGCCAAGGACTAGCGGATTACGAGCAGTACTTC,TRBJ2-7,TRBV28,18,-
CASSPRRVSGANVLTF,TGTGCCAGCAGCCCTAGGCGGGTCTCTGGGGCCAACGTCCTGACTTTC,TRBJ2-6,TRBV7-6,16,-
CASSSRVNTGELFF,TGTGCCAGCAGCTCGAGGGTCAACACCGGGGAGCTGTTTTTT,TRBJ2-2,TRBV11-2,14,-
CASSPEGDDYTF,TGTGCCAGCAGCCCCGAGGGGGACGACTACACCTTC,TRBJ1-2,TRBV5-5,12,-
CASSQTSERSSYEQYF,TGTGCCAGCAGCCAAACTAGCGAGAGAAGTAGCTACGAGCAGTACTTC,TRBJ2-7,TRBV7-3,16,TRBD2
CASSLAVVYEQYF,TGTGCCAGCAGCCTAGCGGTCGTTTACGAGCAGTACTTC,TRBJ2-7,TRBV6-1,13,TRBD2